This section outlines one T cell receptor beta chain sequence together with its context. Treatment noted: preoperative locoregional IRX-2 cytokine immunotherapy. Patients received preoperative, locoregional IRX-2 cytokine immunotherapy in a phase Ib study. The protocol was immunoSEQ multiplex PCR, while the TCRdb copy is restricted to in-frame clones and leaves out a portion. The repertoire consists of around 28,000 clones, with approximately 80% occurring once and the leading ten covering less than 2.5%. This sample is drawn from a study of preoperative IRX-2 immunotherapy in early breast cancer. This TCR was sampled from a human donor with breast cancer. The sequenced sample was lymph node tissue, obtained before IRX-2 immunotherapy.

The CDR3, as DNA: TGCGCCAGCAGCTTGGATGGGAGCACAGATACGCAGTATTTT. Translating gives CASSLDGSTDTQYF. J is TRBJ2-3 and V is TRBV5-1; no clear D gene. This CDR3 region has 14 residues. Deletions cut 0 bases from V and 0 bases from J, with 5 bases between. Per the germline V gene, CDR1 is SGHRS and CDR2 is YFSETQ.